This TCR beta chain is drawn from a study of T cell repertoires in cytomegalovirus infection. Looking at the study overall: Use of recently identified HLA-C-restricted and well-studied HLA-B-restricted CMV epitopes was part of the study.

Points on this clonotype: The antigen remains unidentified.

TCRdb called the reads again in MiXCR, with one record for every CDR3 protein. The repertoire holds around 49,000 distinct CDR3 sequences, with 20% as singletons. Germline assignment: CDR1 SGDLS and CDR2 YYNGEE. This CDR3 comprises 15 residues. V was pared by 4 bases and J by 2 bases, with 13 bases between. This receptor was identified in a human donor in good health (CMV status not recorded). Some clones in this sample may be carry-over from other donors' samples. Sequenced material: CD8+ T cells from cultured PBMCs, taken from culture after CMV antigen stimulation. This chain links TRBV9 with TRBJ2-1, with D uncertain. The CDR3 DNA follows: TGTGCCAGCAGCCCCCTGGGCCTCACCTACAATGAGCAGTTCTTC. Its translation: CASSPLGLTYNEQFF.